This entry concerns a single T cell receptor beta chain. The antigen remains undetermined. A much bigger clone sits one base away, suggesting this may be a read error. Per germline, CDR1 SEHNR and CDR2 FQNEAQ (reference sequence). This CDR3 is built from 15 residues. This sample was included in a study of T cells after yellow fever vaccination. General observations from the study: Although the secondary response was weaker, it peaked faster, at day 5 versus 15. The booster response re-showed most primary clones: around 96% CD4, more than 70% CD8.

TCR cDNA, made by 5'RACE template switching, carried an added universal primer site and UMIs. MiXCR, applied by TCRdb to the 5' RACE reads, yields one record per CDR3 protein. The repertoire holds about 63,000 distinct CDR3 sequences, with 7.4% as singletons. The TCR was taken from a man aged 25 to 40 who received the YFV17D yellow fever vaccine. Sample: CD8+ T cells sorted from PBMCs, taken 15 days after the yellow fever booster vaccination. The V and J genes are TRBV7-9 and TRBJ1-1; D remains ambiguous. The CDR3 bases are TGTGCCTGCAGCTTAGCTACACTATTGAACGGTGAAGCTTTCTTT. It yields the protein CACSLATLLNGEAFF.